This T cell receptor beta chain was profiled in a study of blood T cell repertoires in COVID-19. About the research overall: PBMCs, B-cell-depleted T cells, or T cells provided the cDNA or gDNA that made up the material.

The CDR3 length is 15 residues. The authors' processing: Amplification of reference gene primers provided the estimated nucleated cell counts. TCRdb's table, derived via immunoSEQ multiplex PCR, lists solely in-frame clones and lacks some. V and J calls and clone size are given by that table; D and trimming were obtained from the DNA. Among 170,000 or so clones listed, roughly 80% were seen once. The specimen sequenced was peripheral blood. The genes are TRBV21-1 and TRBJ1-4. TRBV21-1 is classified as a pseudogene. The origin of this receptor is a man younger than 35 with active or convalescent COVID-19. The CDR3 nucleotides are TGTGCCAGCAGGGGGCACCCTCCTCGGGGGGAAAAACTGTTTTTT. Its translation is CASRGHPPRGEKLFF.